This T cell receptor (beta chain) derives from a study of PD-L1 blockade in urothelial cancer. Study in general: Intravenous atezolizumab, 1,200 mg every 3 weeks, was begun by patients around 2014. Most patients, about 85% of the roughly 30, were males with bladder-origin cancer.

Synthetic analogs of TCR templates were spiked into every PCR. This table comes from immunoSEQ multiplex PCR, and its TCRdb copy is limited to in-frame clones, with some not included. This sample yields about 71,000 clones, of which less than 90% are seen a single time; 3.4% belongs to the top ten. V was cut by 5 bases and J by 2 bases, with 16 bases left in between. CDR1 is LNHDA, CDR2 SQIVND, per germline (reference sequence). This CDR3 spans 16 amino acids. The chain links TRBV19 to TRBJ1-3; D is uncertain. The sequencing used PBMCs, collected around atezolizumab (anti-PD-L1) treatment. This clonotype was sampled from a man aged 55 to 70 with urothelial cancer. In DNA, the CDR3 is TGTGCCAGTAGTGTATGGGCAAGTAATGCTGGAAACACCATATATTTT. Translation: CASSVWASNAGNTIYF.